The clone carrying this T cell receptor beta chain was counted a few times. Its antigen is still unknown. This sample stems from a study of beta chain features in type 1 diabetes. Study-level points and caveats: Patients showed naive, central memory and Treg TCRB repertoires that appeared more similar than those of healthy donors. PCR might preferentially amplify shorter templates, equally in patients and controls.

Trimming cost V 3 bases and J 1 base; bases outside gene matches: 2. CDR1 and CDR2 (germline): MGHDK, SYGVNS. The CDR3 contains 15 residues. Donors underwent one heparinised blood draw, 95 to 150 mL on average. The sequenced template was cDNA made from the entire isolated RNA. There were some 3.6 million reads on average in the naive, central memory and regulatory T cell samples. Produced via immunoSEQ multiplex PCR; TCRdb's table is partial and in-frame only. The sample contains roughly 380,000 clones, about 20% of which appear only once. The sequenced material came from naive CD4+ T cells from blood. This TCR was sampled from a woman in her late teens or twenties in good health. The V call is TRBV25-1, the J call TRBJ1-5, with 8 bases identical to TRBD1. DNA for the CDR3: TGTGCCAGCAGTGATGACAGGGGCAGCAATCAGCCCCAGCATTTT. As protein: CASSDDRGSNQPQHF.